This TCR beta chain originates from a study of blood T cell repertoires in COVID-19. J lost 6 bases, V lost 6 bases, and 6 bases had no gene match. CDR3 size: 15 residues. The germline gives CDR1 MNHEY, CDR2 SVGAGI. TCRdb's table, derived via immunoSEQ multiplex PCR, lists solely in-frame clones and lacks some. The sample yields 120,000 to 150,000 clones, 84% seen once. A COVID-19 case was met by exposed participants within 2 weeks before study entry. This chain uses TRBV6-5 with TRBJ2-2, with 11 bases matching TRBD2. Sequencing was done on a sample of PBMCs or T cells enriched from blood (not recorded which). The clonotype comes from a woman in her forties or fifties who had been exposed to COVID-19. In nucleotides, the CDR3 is TGTGCCAGCAGGCTGACTAGCGGGGCGGCCGGGGAGCTGTTTTTT. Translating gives CASRLTSGAAGELFF.